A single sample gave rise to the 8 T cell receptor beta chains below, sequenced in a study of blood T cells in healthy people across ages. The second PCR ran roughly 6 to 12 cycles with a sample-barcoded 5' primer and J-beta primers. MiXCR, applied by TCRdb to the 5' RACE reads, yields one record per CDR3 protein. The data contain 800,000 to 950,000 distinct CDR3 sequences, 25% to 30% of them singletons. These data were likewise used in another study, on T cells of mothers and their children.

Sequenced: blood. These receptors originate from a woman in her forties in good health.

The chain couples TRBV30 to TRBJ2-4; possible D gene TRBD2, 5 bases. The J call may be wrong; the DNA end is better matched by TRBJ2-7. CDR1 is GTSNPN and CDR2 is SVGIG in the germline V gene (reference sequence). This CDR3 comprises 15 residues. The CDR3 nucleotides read TGTGCCTGGAGTGACCCGAGTGAGGGCAAGCACGAGCAGTACTTC. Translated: CAWSDPSEGKHEQYF.

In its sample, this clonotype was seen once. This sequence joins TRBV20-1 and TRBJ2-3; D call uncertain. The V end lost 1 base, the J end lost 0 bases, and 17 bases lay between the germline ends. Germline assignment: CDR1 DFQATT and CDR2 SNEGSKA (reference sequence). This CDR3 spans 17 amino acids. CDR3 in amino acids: CSARGGPTRPSTDTQYF. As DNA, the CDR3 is TGCAGTGCTAGAGGGGGTCCTACACGACCTAGCACAGATACGCAGTATTTT.

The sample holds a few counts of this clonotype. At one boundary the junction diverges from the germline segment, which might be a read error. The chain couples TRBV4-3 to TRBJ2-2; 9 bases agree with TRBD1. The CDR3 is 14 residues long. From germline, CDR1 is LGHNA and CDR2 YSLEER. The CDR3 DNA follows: TGCGTCAGCAGCCAAACAGGGGGCGGTGGGGAGCTGTTTTTT. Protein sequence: CVSSQTGGGGELFF.

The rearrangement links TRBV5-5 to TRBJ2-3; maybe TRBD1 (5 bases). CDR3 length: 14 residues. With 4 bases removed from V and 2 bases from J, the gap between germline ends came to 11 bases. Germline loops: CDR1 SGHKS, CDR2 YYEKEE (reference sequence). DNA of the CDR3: TGTGCCAGCAGCAGTGGGGCGGCCACAGATACGCAGTATTTT. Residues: CASSSGAATDTQYF.

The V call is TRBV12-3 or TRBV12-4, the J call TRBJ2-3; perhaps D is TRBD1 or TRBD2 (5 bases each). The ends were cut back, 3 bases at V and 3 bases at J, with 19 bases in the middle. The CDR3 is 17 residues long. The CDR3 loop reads CASSFGDLTLGTDTQYF. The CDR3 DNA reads TGTGCCAGCAGTTTCGGGGACCTAACTTTAGGGACAGATACGCAGTATTTT.

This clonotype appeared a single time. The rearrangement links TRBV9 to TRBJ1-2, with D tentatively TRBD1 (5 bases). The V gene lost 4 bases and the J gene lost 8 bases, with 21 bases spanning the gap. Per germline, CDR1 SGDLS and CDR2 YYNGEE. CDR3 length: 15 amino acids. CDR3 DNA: TGTGCCAGCAGCTCACCTACAGGAGCGGAGAGGGGCTACACCTTC. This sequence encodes CASSSPTGAERGYTF. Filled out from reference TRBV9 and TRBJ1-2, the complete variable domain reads DSGVTQTPKHLITATGQRVTLRCSPRSGDLSVYWYQQSLDQGLQFLIQYYNGEERAKGNILERFSAQQFPDLHSELNLSSLELGDSALYFCASSSPTGAERGYTFGSGTRLTVV.

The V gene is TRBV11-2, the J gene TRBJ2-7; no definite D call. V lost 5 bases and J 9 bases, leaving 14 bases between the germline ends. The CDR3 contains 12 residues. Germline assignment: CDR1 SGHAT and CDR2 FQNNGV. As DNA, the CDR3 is TGTGCCAGCAGCCCTGGCGCAGATATGCAGTACTTC. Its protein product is CASSPGADMQYF.

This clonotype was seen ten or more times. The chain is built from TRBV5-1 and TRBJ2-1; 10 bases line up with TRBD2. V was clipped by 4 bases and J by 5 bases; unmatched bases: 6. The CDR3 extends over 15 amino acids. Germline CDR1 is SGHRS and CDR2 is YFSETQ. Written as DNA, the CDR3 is TGCGCCAGCAGCGCCCGACTAGCGGGTAACAATGAGCAGTTCTTC. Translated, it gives CASSARLAGNNEQFF.